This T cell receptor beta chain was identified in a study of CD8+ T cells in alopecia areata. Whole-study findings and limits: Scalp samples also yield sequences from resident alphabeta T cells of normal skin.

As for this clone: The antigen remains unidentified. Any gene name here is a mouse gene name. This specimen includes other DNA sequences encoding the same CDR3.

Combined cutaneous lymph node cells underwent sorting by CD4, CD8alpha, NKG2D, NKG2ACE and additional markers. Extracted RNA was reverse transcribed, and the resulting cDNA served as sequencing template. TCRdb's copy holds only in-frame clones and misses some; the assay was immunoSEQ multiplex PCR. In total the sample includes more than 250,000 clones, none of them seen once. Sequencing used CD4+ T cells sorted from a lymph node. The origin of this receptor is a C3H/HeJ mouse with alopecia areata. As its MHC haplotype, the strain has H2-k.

CDR3 DNA (partial): TGTGCCAGCAGTGAGGGACTGGGGGGTGCAGAA. This translates into CASSEGLGGAE. The CDR3, in full, reads CASSEGLGGAETLYF. The rearrangement links TRBV13-1 to TRBJ2-3, with 11 nucleotides matching TRBD2. The DNA ends 4 residues before the CDR3 does, and the rest of the CDR3 is filled in from the germline J gene. The CDR3 runs to 15 residues. Per the germline V gene, CDR1 is NSHNY and CDR2 is SYGAGN. Trimming at V came to 2 bases and at J to 1 base, leaving 0 bases not matched to a gene.